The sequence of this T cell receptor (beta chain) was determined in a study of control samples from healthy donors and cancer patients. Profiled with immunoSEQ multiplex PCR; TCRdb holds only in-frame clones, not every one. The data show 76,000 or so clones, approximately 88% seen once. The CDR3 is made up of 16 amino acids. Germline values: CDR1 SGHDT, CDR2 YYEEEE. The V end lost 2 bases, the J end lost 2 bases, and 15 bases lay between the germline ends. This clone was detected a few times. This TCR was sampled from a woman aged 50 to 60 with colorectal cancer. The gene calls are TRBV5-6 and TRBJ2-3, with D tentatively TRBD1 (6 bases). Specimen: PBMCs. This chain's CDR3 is CASSFTRDIHTDTQYF. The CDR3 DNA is TGTGCCAGCAGCTTTACCCGGGACATCCACACAGATACGCAGTATTTT.